A single sample is the source of the 23 T cell receptor beta chains below, sequenced in a study of cytomegalovirus exposure and HLA in healthy donors. The PCR used 60 Vbeta and 13 Jbeta primers. TCRdb keeps only in-frame clones here, not all; method: immunoSEQ multiplex PCR. The sample lists some 190,000 clones; more than 75% were seen once. The sequencing sample was made of PBMCs. The receptors were sampled from a woman under 40 in good health and CMV-seropositive.

The CDR3, as DNA: TGTGCCAGCAGTGCCTGGACAGGGGGGTTGGCACCCCTCCACTTT. It translates to CASSAWTGGLAPLHF. The rearrangement uses TRBV27 and TRBJ1-6; 10 bases fit TRBD1. CDR3 length: 15 amino acids. The germline gives CDR1 MNHEY, CDR2 SMNVEV (reference sequence). J was trimmed by 11 bases and V by 5 bases; bases with no gene match: 9.

CDR3 in amino acids: CASSLRDRGNSPLHF. The CDR3 bases are TGTGCCAGCAGCTTGCGGGACAGGGGTAATTCACCCCTCCACTTT. This chain connects TRBV5-4 to TRBJ1-6; 10 positions match TRBD1. From germline, CDR1 is SGHNT and CDR2 YYREEE (reference sequence). The length of the CDR3 is 15 residues. V gave up 1 base and J gave up 6 bases; unmatched junction bases: 1.

The chain has TRBV5-6 and TRBJ2-7; 7 bases line up with TRBD1. V was pared by 4 bases and J by 4 bases, with 8 bases of the junction left unmatched. This CDR3 has 14 residues. Germline CDR1 and CDR2: SGHDT and YYEEEE. CDR3 protein: CASSVGQRGYEQYF. The CDR3 coding sequence is TGTGCCAGCAGCGTGGGACAGCGTGGTTACGAGCAGTACTTC.

V is TRBV6-5 and J is TRBJ2-2; D may be TRBD2 (5 bases). Looked up from germline, CDR1 is MNHEY and CDR2 is SVGAGI. The CDR3 consists of 15 residues. V was shortened by 6 bases and J by 0 bases, with 11 bases between the two germline ends. CDR3 in DNA: TGTGCCAGCAGGGCCCGGGGTGCGAACACCGGGGAGCTGTTTTTT. Translation: CASRARGANTGELFF.

Details on this clone: This CDR3 is also generated by other DNA sequences in the sample. The rearrangement uses TRBV7-2 and TRBJ2-1; 7 nucleotides align to TRBD2. Germline-derived CDR1 and CDR2 are SGHTA and FQGNSA. V shed 5 bases and J 2 bases; nucleotides not matched to a gene: 3. CDR3 length: 14 residues. The CDR3 loop is CASSPGLAYNEQFF. The CDR3 DNA reads as TGTGCCAGCAGCCCTGGACTAGCCTACAATGAGCAGTTCTTC.

This clone has only one observation. The rearrangement uses TRBV7-6 and TRBJ2-1; a weak D match, TRBD2 (6 bases). In germline, CDR1 is SGHVS, CDR2 FNYEAQ. The CDR3 has 13 amino acids. V was cut by 5 bases and J by 9 bases, with 14 bases left in between. CDR3: CASSPAEGTEQFF. The CDR3 DNA sequence: TGTGCCAGCAGCCCCGCGGAGGGTACTGAGCAGTTCTTC.

J is TRBJ2-7 and V is TRBV18; 11 bases line up with TRBD1. With 3 bases clipped from V and 3 bases from J, the junction kept 4 bases outside the gene matches. From germline, CDR1 is KGHSH and CDR2 LQKENI. The CDR3 sequence is 15 residues long. DNA of the CDR3: TGTGCCAGCTCACCTGGGACAGGGGGAGGCTACGAGCAGTACTTC. It is translated as CASSPGTGGGYEQYF. Full variable domain (remainder filled in from reference TRBV18 and TRBJ2-7): NAGVMQNPRHLVRRRGQEARLRCSPMKGHSHVYWYRQLPEEGLKFMVYLQKENIIDESGMPKERFSAEFPKEGPSILRIQQVVRGDSAAYFCASSPGTGGGYEQYFGPGTRLTVT.

The J gene is TRBJ2-3, the V gene TRBV7-9; no reliable D call. The V end was cut by 3 bases, the J end by 2 bases, with 3 bases between. Germline values: CDR1 SEHNR, CDR2 FQNEAQ (reference sequence). This CDR3 contains 12 residues. The CDR3 sequence is CASSFHTDTQYF. For the CDR3, the DNA is TGTGCCAGCAGCTTTCACACAGATACGCAGTATTTT.

CDR3 in amino acids: CSVDGASSTDTQYF. In DNA, the CDR3 is TGCAGCGTTGATGGTGCCAGTAGCACAGATACGCAGTATTTT. This chain links TRBV29-1 with TRBJ2-3, with D unresolved. The CDR3 is 14 residues long. The V end lost 3 bases, the J end lost 0 bases, and 10 bases lay between the germline ends. Germline CDR1 and CDR2: SQVTM and ANQGSEA.

CDR3 DNA sequence: TGTGCCAGCAGCTTAACAGGGCGACTGTTTTTT. Protein: CASSLTGRLFF. The J gene is TRBJ1-4, the V gene TRBV7-2, with a possible D match to TRBD1 (6 bases). Germline assignment: CDR1 SGHTA and CDR2 FQGNSA. This CDR3 spans 11 amino acids. V dropped 2 bases and J dropped 13 bases, with 8 bases sitting between them. The full variable domain, in which reference TRBV7-2 and TRBJ1-4 provide the parts outside the CDR3, is GAGVSQSPSNKVTEKGKDVELRCDPISGHTALYWYRQSLGQGLEFLIYFQGNSAPDKSGLPSDRFSAERTGGSVSTLTIQRTQQEDSAVYLCASSLTGRLFFGSGTQLSVL.

This clone was seen a handful of times. The chain employs TRBV2 and TRBJ2-7, with TRBD2 matching over 8 bases. This CDR3 comprises 16 residues. The V and J ends lost 6 bases and 7 bases, in that order; junction bases with no gene match: 17. Germline lookup yields CDR1 SNHLY and CDR2 FYNNEI. The chain's CDR3 is CASSPLLAGGAKEQYF. CDR3 coding DNA: TGTGCCAGCAGCCCTCTATTGGCGGGGGGCGCCAAAGAGCAGTACTTC.

This chain links TRBV4-1 with TRBJ2-1; 8 positions agree with TRBD1. Germline CDR1 is MGHRA and CDR2 is YSYEKL. Trimming cost V 0 bases and J 8 bases; bases outside gene matches: 9. CDR3 size: 16 residues. The CDR3 DNA reads as TGCGCCAGCAGCCAAGATGGACCCAGGGGGCGCGATGAGCAGTTCTTC. Residues: CASSQDGPRGRDEQFF.

J is TRBJ1-2 and V is TRBV7-9, with 9 bases matching TRBD1. V dropped 5 bases and J dropped 5; count of bases not matched to a gene: 9. In germline, CDR1 is SEHNR, CDR2 FQNEAQ (reference sequence). The CDR3 is made up of 15 amino acids. The CDR3 loop reads CASSPKTGTGYGYTF. The CDR3 nucleotides are TGTGCCAGCAGCCCTAAGACTGGGACAGGGTATGGCTACACCTTC.

In regard to this clone: The same CDR3 also results from other DNA sequences found in this sample. The rearrangement joins TRBV5-1 to TRBJ2-1; TRBD2 agrees at 9 bases. The J segment lost 4 bases and the V segment lost 0 bases, leaving 2 bases of the junction unmatched. The CDR3 loop spans 15 amino acids. Germline V gives CDR1 SGHRS, CDR2 YFSETQ. The CDR3 DNA is TGCGCCAGCAGCTTGGGGCTAGCGGGATACAATGAGCAGTTCTTC. This translates into CASSLGLAGYNEQFF.

The chain uses TRBV5-6 and TRBJ1-2, with D hard to call. V shed 0 bases and J shed 4 bases, with 10 bases lying between them. Germline-derived CDR1 and CDR2 are SGHDT and YYEEEE. The CDR3 is 14 residues long. CDR3 nucleotide sequence: TGTGCCAGCAGCTTGGGCCAGGTAGTCTATGGCTACACCTTC. This codes for CASSLGQVVYGYTF.

The chain links TRBV2 to TRBJ2-7; D is perhaps TRBD1 (5 bases). Germline CDR1 SNHLY, CDR2 FYNNEI. V was clipped by 1 base and J by 3 bases, with 10 bases between them. The CDR3 runs to 14 residues. Here the CDR3 DNA reads TGTGCCAGCAGTGAAGGGACATCCTACTACGAGCAGTACTTC. Amino acids: CASSEGTSYYEQYF.

This chain uses TRBV6-6 with TRBJ1-5; D ambiguous. The CDR3 runs to 14 residues. Germline assignment: CDR1 MNHNY and CDR2 SVGAGI (reference sequence). Trimming removed 7 bases at V and 7 bases at J, with 17 bases between. CDR3 protein: CASNPGLVGQPQHF. DNA of the CDR3: TGTGCCAGCAACCCAGGTTTAGTTGGACAGCCCCAGCATTTT.

The chain links TRBV7-2 to TRBJ2-5, with 10 bases that match TRBD1. The CDR3 loop spans 16 amino acids. Per germline, CDR1 SGHTA and CDR2 FQGNSA. V lost 5 bases, J lost 3 bases, and 9 bases stayed unmatched. CDR3 protein: CASSLRVGTGEETQYF. CDR3 DNA sequence: TGTGCCAGCAGCCTCAGGGTCGGGACAGGGGAAGAGACCCAGTACTTC.

V and J are TRBV2 and TRBJ2-7, with a tentative D call TRBD1 (5 bases). This CDR3 spans 14 amino acids. The germline gives CDR1 SNHLY, CDR2 FYNNEI. Between the trimmed V and J ends, which lost 3 bases and 7 bases, there was a span of 16 bases. CDR3 protein: CASSEAQGIGEQYF. The CDR3 DNA sequence: TGTGCCAGCAGTGAGGCGCAGGGAATTGGAGAGCAGTACTTC.

The chain joins TRBV4-1 to TRBJ2-7; D is ambiguous. CDR1 MGHRA and CDR2 YSYEKL come from the germline V gene. CDR3 length: 17 amino acids. V shed 0 bases and J shed 2 bases, with 17 bases lying between them. CDR3 residues: CASSQERFGRITYEQYF. The CDR3 bases are TGCGCCAGCAGCCAAGAAAGATTCGGCAGGATAACCTACGAGCAGTACTTC.

The chain has TRBV7-9 and TRBJ2-1; D is perhaps TRBD1 (6 bases). Trimming shortened V by 2 bases and J by 4 bases, and 12 bases separated the two germline ends. This CDR3 is 15 amino acids long. Germline V CDR1 and CDR2: SEHNR, FQNEAQ (reference sequence). DNA of the CDR3: TGTGCCAGCAGCTTACAGGGGATACGATACAATGAGCAGTTCTTC. It translates to CASSLQGIRYNEQFF. Using reference TRBV7-9 and TRBJ2-1 for the parts outside the CDR3, the full variable domain is DTGVSQNPRHKITKRGQNVTFRCDPISEHNRLYWYRQTLGQGPEFLTYFQNEAQLEKSRLLSDRFSAERPKGSFSTLEIQRTEQGDSAMYLCASSLQGIRYNEQFFGPGTRLTVL.

V is TRBV5-1 and J is TRBJ1-2, with 10 bases identical to TRBD1. The V gene end was trimmed by 1 base and the J gene end by 8 bases; junction bases not matched to a gene: 5. The germline V gene encodes CDR1 SGHRS and CDR2 YFSETQ. The CDR3 loop spans 14 amino acids. CDR3 sequence: CASSLMGTGDGYTF. CDR3 nucleotide sequence: TGCGCCAGCAGCTTGATGGGGACAGGGGACGGCTACACCTTC.

This rearrangement joins TRBV5-6 to TRBJ2-5; 7 nucleotides align to TRBD1. The junction had 5 bases not matched to a gene; V was cut back by 4 bases and J by 2 bases. Germline V gene data show CDR1 as SGHDT and CDR2 as YYEEEE. The CDR3 sequence is 14 residues long. Here the CDR3 reads CASSQRGLQETQYF. CDR3 in DNA: TGTGCCAGCAGCCAAAGGGGGCTGCAAGAGACCCAGTACTTC. Looking up the rest from reference TRBV5-6 and TRBJ2-5 gives the full variable domain: DAGVTQSPTHLIKTRGQQVTLRCSPKSGHDTVSWYQQALGQGPQFIFQYYEEEERQRGNFPDRFSGHQFPNYSSELNVNALLLGDSALYLCASSQRGLQETQYFGPGTRLLVL.